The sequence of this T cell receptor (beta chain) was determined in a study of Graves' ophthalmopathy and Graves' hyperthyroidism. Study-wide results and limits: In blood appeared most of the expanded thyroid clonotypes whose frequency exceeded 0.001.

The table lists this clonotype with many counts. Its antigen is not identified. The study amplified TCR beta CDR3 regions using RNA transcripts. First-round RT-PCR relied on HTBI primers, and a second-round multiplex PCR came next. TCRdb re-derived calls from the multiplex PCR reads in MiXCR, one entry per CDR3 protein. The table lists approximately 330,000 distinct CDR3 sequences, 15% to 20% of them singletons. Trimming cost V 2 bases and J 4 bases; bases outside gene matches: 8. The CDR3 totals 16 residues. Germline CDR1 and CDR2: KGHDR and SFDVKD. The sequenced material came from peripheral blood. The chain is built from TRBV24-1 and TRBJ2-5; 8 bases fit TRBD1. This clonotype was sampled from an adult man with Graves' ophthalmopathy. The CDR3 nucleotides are TGTGCCACCAGTGATTCTGGACAGGGAATGGGAGAGACCCAGTACTTC. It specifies CATSDSGQGMGETQYF.